The entry that follows covers one TCR beta chain sequence. The ends were cut back, 0 bases at V and 7 bases at J, with 15 bases in the middle. CDR1 and CDR2 from the germline V gene are LNHNV and YYDKDF (reference sequence). The CDR3 has 16 amino acids. This sample was included in a study of blood T cell repertoires in COVID-19. Method: immunoSEQ multiplex PCR; TCRdb's copy keeps in-frame clones and lacks some. Seen here are 120,000 or so clones, about four fifths observed once, and the top ten hold about a sixth. Sequenced sample: peripheral blood. This clonotype originated in a man aged 25-45 years with COVID-19, enrolled during active disease. V gene TRBV15 combines with J gene TRBJ1-4; D may be TRBD1 (6 bases). The CDR3 DNA sequence: TGTGCCACCAGCAGAGACCAGACAGGAGGAAGTGAAAAACTGTTTTTT. Amino acid sequence: CATSRDQTGGSEKLFF.